One and the same sample provided the 32 T cell receptor beta chains below, sequenced in a study of human T cells and chemical hapten exposure. One entry per CDR3 protein results from TCRdb running MiXCR on the RACE reads. Of about 99,000 distinct CDR3 sequences listed, roughly 12% are singletons. Time point specified: patch test 1, 2 weeks after DPC sensitization. As to treatment: therapeutic diphenylcyclopropenone sensitization with weekly scalp DPC. The source was whole blood, collected in connection with sensitization to the hapten diphenylcyclopropenone (DPC). Source of these receptors: a woman aged 40-49 years with alopecia areata. Some clones in this sample may be carry-over from other donors' samples.

This clonotype was detected a few times. V and J are TRBV5-6 and TRBJ1-6; a possible D gene is TRBD1 (6 bases). Germline V gene sequence: CDR1 SGHDT, CDR2 YYEEEE. The V gene lost 0 bases and the J gene lost 8 bases, with 12 bases spanning the gap. The CDR3 totals 15 residues. CDR3 protein: CASSLGADRHSPLHF. The CDR3 DNA is TGTGCCAGCAGCTTGGGGGCGGACAGACATTCACCCCTCCACTTT.

This clonotype was seen at least ten times. The genes are TRBV9 and TRBJ2-1, with TRBD2 matching 7 bases. V shed 0 bases and J 0 bases; nucleotides not matched to a gene: 3. The CDR3 is made up of 16 amino acids. Germline V lookup: CDR1 SGDLS, CDR2 YYNGEE. Here the CDR3 reads CASSVAAGASYNEQFF. The CDR3 nucleotides read TGTGCCAGCAGCGTAGCGGCGGGAGCCTCCTACAATGAGCAGTTCTTC.

The sample holds many counts of this clonotype. The J gene is TRBJ1-5, the V gene TRBV6-1; D not certain. Germline CDR1 reads MNHNS; CDR2 reads SASEGT. The CDR3 is made up of 13 amino acids. V lost 7 bases to trimming and J lost 3 bases, with 10 bases between them. The CDR3 DNA reads TGTGCCAGCAAGAAGGTGTACAATCAGCCCCAGCATTTT. It yields the protein CASKKVYNQPQHF.

This clonotype was picked up a small number of times. V is TRBV20-1 and J is TRBJ2-7; TRBD1 might be the D (5 bases). The CDR3 is 13 amino acids. Germline CDR1 is DFQATT and CDR2 is SNEGSKA (reference sequence). The V end was cut by 5 bases, the J end by 2 bases, with 13 bases between. The CDR3 DNA is TGCAGTGCTCCACGGACACCTACCTACGAGCAGTACTTC. This translates into CSAPRTPTYEQYF.

This clonotype appeared many times. The V call is TRBV6-2 or TRBV6-3, the J call TRBJ2-1; the D is unclear. The germline gives CDR1 MNHEY, CDR2 SVGEGT. The V end was cut by 8 bases, the J end by 8 bases, with 13 bases between. The CDR3 runs to 12 residues. This chain's CDR3 is CASHPLLHEQFF. CDR3 nucleotides: TGTGCCAGCCATCCACTGCTCCATGAGCAGTTCTTC.

This sequence joins TRBV7-2 and TRBJ2-3; 7 nucleotides match TRBD2. V trimming: 0 bases; J trimming: 8 bases; junction bases outside the gene matches: 5. The germline V gene has CDR1 SGHTA and CDR2 FQGNSA. CDR3 size: 14 residues. The DNA of the CDR3 is TGTGCCAGCAGCTTAGCGGGGAGGGCGGGTACGCAGTATTTT. This encodes CASSLAGRAGTQYF.

The CDR3 region has the DNA TGTGCCAGTAGTATCCCAGCGGGAGGGGTAAACATTCAGTACTTC. Protein product: CASSIPAGGVNIQYF. The rearrangement joins TRBV19 to TRBJ2-4; 10 positions match TRBD2. Losses at the gene ends were 3 bases for V and 6 bases for J; bases not matched to a gene: 5. CDR3 length: 15 amino acids. CDR1 and CDR2 (germline): LNHDA, SQIVND (reference sequence).

Many counts were recorded for this clonotype. The chain carries TRBV6-4 and TRBJ2-2, with D unresolved. The V end was cut by 8 bases, the J end by 6 bases, with 16 bases between. The CDR3 length is 14 residues. Germline CDR1 and CDR2: MRHNA and SNTAGT. The CDR3, as DNA: TGTGCCAGCGGACCATCAGAATCCCCCGGGGAGCTGTTTTTT. Translation: CASGPSESPGELFF.

The gene calls are TRBV6-5 and TRBJ1-1; 7 bases are shared with TRBD1. CDR3 length: 15 residues. Germline V gives CDR1 MNHEY, CDR2 SVGAGI. The V and J ends lost 8 bases and 3 bases, in that order; junction bases with no gene match: 12. Here the CDR3 DNA reads TGTGCCAGCGGAGGGGCCTCAGACAGGGACACTGAAGCTTTCTTT. Translating it yields CASGGASDRDTEAFF.

A few counts support this clonotype. V usage is TRBV25-1 and J usage is TRBJ2-7; tentatively, D is TRBD1 (6 bases). V was cut by 2 bases and J by 1 base, with 12 bases left in between. From germline, CDR1 is MGHDK and CDR2 SYGVNS. This CDR3 region has 15 residues. The CDR3 DNA sequence: TGTGCCAGCAGTGAAGTGGGGGCTAGGTCCTACGAGCAGTACTTC. As protein: CASSEVGARSYEQYF.

This clonotype occurred a few times. The gene calls are TRBV20-1 and TRBJ2-1, with TRBD2 matching over 9 bases. Trimming removed 5 bases from V and 0 bases from J; junction bases left unmatched: 5. Germline V gene data show CDR1 as DFQATT and CDR2 as SNEGSKA (reference sequence). This CDR3 spans 15 amino acids. Written as DNA, the CDR3 is TGCAGTGCTGCGCGGGAGGGCCTCTCCTACAATGAGCAGTTCTTC. Translating gives CSAAREGLSYNEQFF.

A few counts support this clonotype. The J gene is TRBJ2-5, the V gene TRBV29-1; D gene unclear. The V gene lost 0 bases and the J gene lost 5 bases, with 7 bases spanning the gap. The CDR3 is 12 amino acids. The germline V gene has CDR1 SQVTM and CDR2 ANQGSEA. The DNA of the CDR3 is TGCAGCGTTGAAGACTTCGAGGAGACCCAGTACTTC. Amino acids: CSVEDFEETQYF.

The V call is TRBV12-3 or TRBV12-4, the J call TRBJ2-1; 9 bases line up with TRBD2. The CDR3 spans 15 residues. The V segment lost 2 bases and the J segment 7 bases; nucleotides outside the gene matches: 6. The CDR3 is CASSLIGGRANEQFF. In DNA, the CDR3 is TGTGCCAGCAGTTTAATTGGCGGGAGGGCAAATGAGCAGTTCTTC.

This clonotype has more than one count but fewer than ten. The chain combines TRBV27 with TRBJ2-5; D gene uncertain. The CDR3 extends over 14 amino acids. Germline V gene sequence: CDR1 MNHEY, CDR2 SMNVEV (reference sequence). V was shortened by 3 bases and J by 0 bases, with 8 bases between the two germline ends. The CDR3 sequence: CASSLVGYQETQYF. The CDR3 bases are TGTGCCAGCAGTTTGGTGGGATACCAAGAGACCCAGTACTTC.

This sequence joins TRBV28 and TRBJ2-1; 8 bases are shared with TRBD2. This CDR3 comprises 13 residues. J lost 13 bases, V lost 7 bases, and 12 bases had no gene match. The germline V gene encodes CDR1 MDHEN and CDR2 SYDVKM. The CDR3 here is CASTTGGARGQFF. The CDR3 bases are TGTGCCAGCACAACGGGGGGGGCGCGAGGTCAGTTCTTC.

The rearrangement links TRBV4-1 to TRBJ2-3; TRBD1 matches at 8 bases. CDR3 length: 17 residues. J was trimmed by 0 bases and V by 1 base; bases with no gene match: 6. Germline V gives CDR1 MGHRA, CDR2 YSYEKL. The CDR3 reads CASSQAGGPSSTDTQYF. The CDR3 DNA reads as TGCGCCAGCAGCCAAGCAGGGGGCCCTTCTAGCACAGATACGCAGTATTTT.

The chain carries TRBV4-1 and TRBJ2-3; TRBD1 matches 9 bases. The CDR3 length is 16 residues. CDR1 and CDR2 (germline): MGHRA, YSYEKL. The V segment lost 1 base and the J segment 2 bases; nucleotides outside the gene matches: 4. CDR3 DNA: TGCGCCAGCAGCCAAGGTTGGGACAGGGTCACAGATACGCAGTATTTT. Amino acids: CASSQGWDRVTDTQYF.

CDR3: CASSGQALMNTEAFF. The CDR3 DNA sequence: TGCGCCAGCAGCGGGCAGGCCCTCATGAACACTGAAGCTTTCTTT. V gene TRBV5-1 combines with J gene TRBJ1-1; D is undetermined. CDR3 size: 15 residues. Germline CDR1 reads SGHRS; CDR2 reads YFSETQ. V lost 4 bases, J lost 0 bases, and 13 bases lay in between.

This clonotype was seen repeatedly, ten times or more. This chain links TRBV7-9 with TRBJ2-7; D may be TRBD1 (6 bases). V was trimmed by 5 bases and J by 2 bases, leaving 13 bases between them. Germline lookup yields CDR1 SEHNR and CDR2 FQNEAQ (reference sequence). This CDR3 comprises 14 residues. CDR3 protein: CASSKQGRTYEQYF. The DNA for the CDR3 is TGTGCCAGCAGCAAACAGGGCCGGACCTACGAGCAGTACTTC.

This clonotype has a count of ten or more. This sequence joins TRBV20-1 and TRBJ2-1; 13 nucleotides match TRBD2. The CDR3 totals 14 residues. Germline CDR1 DFQATT, CDR2 SNEGSKA (reference sequence). The ends lost 6 bases at V and 8 bases at J; junction bases unmatched: 7. The CDR3 loop reads CSAQLAGGKHEQFF. The CDR3 DNA is TGCAGTGCGCAACTAGCGGGAGGGAAGCATGAGCAGTTCTTC.

There are many counts of this clonotype. The V gene is TRBV5-4, the J gene TRBJ2-1; TRBD2 matches at 11 bases. In germline, CDR1 is SGHNT, CDR2 YYREEE (reference sequence). The V and J ends lost 4 bases and 3 bases, in that order; junction bases with no gene match: 6. The CDR3 loop spans 16 amino acids. CDR3 in DNA: TGTGCCAGCAGCAGGGGGACTAGCGGAAACTACAATGAGCAGTTCTTC. Its protein product is CASSRGTSGNYNEQFF.

This clonotype was seen at least ten times. This sequence joins TRBV20-1 and TRBJ2-1; TRBD2 might be the D (6 bases). Trimming pared 3 bases from V and 6 bases from J, leaving 12 bases between. The CDR3 runs 13 residues. Germline V gene data show CDR1 as DFQATT and CDR2 as SNEGSKA (reference sequence). The CDR3 is CSARGGLSNEQFF. The CDR3 DNA sequence: TGCAGTGCTAGGGGTGGACTATCCAATGAGCAGTTCTTC.

This clonotype was recorded at least ten times. CDR3 sequence (DNA): TGTGCCAGCAGTCTAGGGAACTACGAGCAGTACTTC. Translation: CASSLGNYEQYF. The rearrangement links TRBV28 to TRBJ2-7; D is undetermined. Trimming cost V 5 bases and J 3 bases, with 8 bases left between them. Germline CDR1 MDHEN, CDR2 SYDVKM. The CDR3 is made up of 12 amino acids. The full variable domain, completed using reference TRBV28 and TRBJ2-7, is DVKVTQSSRYLVKRTGEKVFLECVQDMDHENMFWYRQDPGLGLRLIYFSYDVKMKEKGDIPEGYSVSREKKERFSLILESASTNQTSMYLCASSLGNYEQYFGPGTRLTVT.

This clonotype was seen a few times. The chain joins TRBV29-1 to TRBJ1-3, with D maybe TRBD1 (6 bases). V lost 2 bases and J 4 bases, leaving 15 bases between the germline ends. The CDR3 runs to 15 residues. Looked up from germline, CDR1 is SQVTM and CDR2 is ANQGSEA. The chain's CDR3 is CSVESLGTSGNTIYF. The CDR3 coding sequence is TGCAGCGTTGAATCACTTGGGACATCCGGAAACACCATATATTTT.

J is TRBJ2-7 and V is TRBV4-1, with 9 bases that match TRBD1. The trim removed 6 bases at V and 6 bases at J, leaving 9 bases unmatched. This CDR3 contains 14 residues. In germline, CDR1 is MGHRA, CDR2 YSYEKL. In nucleotides, the CDR3 is TGCGCCAGCAGGTCTCCGGGACAGGGTTCCGAGCAGTACTTC. This gives the protein CASRSPGQGSEQYF.

At least ten counts were recorded for this clonotype. The V gene is TRBV5-1, the J gene TRBJ2-7, with 9 bases aligning to TRBD1. Losses at the gene ends were 5 bases for V and 6 bases for J; bases not matched to a gene: 6. From germline, CDR1 is SGHRS and CDR2 YFSETQ. The CDR3 extends over 13 amino acids. The CDR3 DNA reads as TGCGCCAGCAGGAAGGGACAGGGCTCCGAGCAGTACTTC. Translation: CASRKGQGSEQYF.

This clonotype turned up a few times. The V call is TRBV28, the J call TRBJ2-3, with 7 bases identical to TRBD1. V lost 3 bases to trimming and J lost 2 bases; unmatched junction nucleotides: 5. This CDR3 has 15 residues. The germline gives CDR1 MDHEN, CDR2 SYDVKM. The CDR3 loop reads CASSFGTGVTDTQYF. As DNA, the CDR3 is TGTGCCAGCAGTTTCGGTACAGGGGTCACAGATACGCAGTATTTT.

The V gene is TRBV25-1, the J gene TRBJ1-2; 9 bases match TRBD1. The CDR3 runs 15 residues. Per germline, CDR1 MGHDK and CDR2 SYGVNS. V was clipped by 6 bases and J by 5 bases; unmatched bases: 10. The DNA of the CDR3 is TGTGCCAGCAGGACTACGGGACAGGGAAGTTATGGCTACACCTTC. Its protein is CASRTTGQGSYGYTF.

The rearrangement joins TRBV11-2 to TRBJ2-2; D is perhaps TRBD1 or TRBD2 (5 bases each). The germline V gene has CDR1 SGHAT and CDR2 FQNNGV. The CDR3 sequence is 12 residues long. Trimming left V 2 bases short and J 17 bases short, with 15 bases between. The CDR3 sequence is CASSLYQGTNFF. In DNA, the CDR3 is TGTGCCAGCAGCTTATATCAAGGGACGAACTTTTTT.

This rearrangement joins TRBV29-1 to TRBJ2-1; TRBD1 might be the D (5 bases). The germline gives CDR1 SQVTM, CDR2 ANQGSEA. The CDR3 is 10 residues long. CDR3 protein: CTARQGEQFF. The CDR3 DNA follows: TGCACCGCCCGGCAGGGTGAGCAGTTCTTC.

The J gene is TRBJ2-1, the V gene TRBV28; no clear D. Deletions cut 5 bases from V and 3 bases from J, with 8 bases between. This CDR3 has 13 residues. Germline loops: CDR1 MDHEN, CDR2 SYDVKM. The chain's CDR3 is CASSPVDYNEQFF. In DNA form, the CDR3 reads TGTGCCAGCAGTCCTGTGGACTACAATGAGCAGTTCTTC. Full variable domain (rest looked up from reference TRBV28 and TRBJ2-1): DVKVTQSSRYLVKRTGEKVFLECVQDMDHENMFWYRQDPGLGLRLIYFSYDVKMKEKGDIPEGYSVSREKKERFSLILESASTNQTSMYLCASSPVDYNEQFFGPGTRLTVL.

This clonotype was counted many times. The CDR3 loop is CASSWEEGGNQPQHF. The CDR3 bases are TGTGCCAGCAGTTGGGAGGAGGGGGGCAATCAGCCCCAGCATTTT. The chain uses TRBV28 and TRBJ1-5, with a weak D call TRBD1 (6 bases). The CDR3 is 15 amino acids. V was shortened by 4 bases and J by 2 bases, with 12 bases between the two germline ends. From germline, CDR1 is MDHEN and CDR2 SYDVKM. The full variable domain, its missing parts supplied by reference TRBV28 and TRBJ1-5, is DVKVTQSSRYLVKRTGEKVFLECVQDMDHENMFWYRQDPGLGLRLIYFSYDVKMKEKGDIPEGYSVSREKKERFSLILESASTNQTSMYLCASSWEEGGNQPQHFGDGTRLSIL.